These 7 T cell receptor beta chains came from one sample sequenced in a study of beta chain features in type 1 diabetes. Overall study findings and caveats: In all four CD4+ subsets, TCRB CDR3 length was significantly, moderately reduced in type 1 diabetes.

Antigen specificity for these receptors is unknown. As every portion of the isolated RNA was reverse transcribed, the sequencing read expressed TCRB transcripts. Repertoires were generated with immunoSEQ multiplex PCR, while TCRdb's copy carries only in-frame clones and drops some. The sample has hundreds of thousands of clones, about 14% seen once; the top ten hold 0.03% to 0.04%. Specimen: naive CD4+ T cells from blood. These receptors were taken from a man younger than 30 with type 1 diabetes.

This clone appeared a few times. The V gene is TRBV5-1, the J gene TRBJ1-1, with 7 bases lining up with TRBD1. The germline CDR1 and CDR2 sequences are SGHRS and YFSETQ. V lost 4 bases to trimming and J lost 5 bases; unmatched junction nucleotides: 8. This CDR3 contains 14 residues. CDR3 in amino acids: CASSPATGVTEAFF. CDR3 bases: TGCGCCAGCAGCCCCGCTACAGGGGTGACTGAAGCTTTCTTT. Drawing the rest from reference TRBV5-1 and TRBJ1-1, the complete variable domain is KAGVTQTPRYLIKTRGQQVTLSCSPISGHRSVSWYQQTPGQGLQFLFEYFSETQRNKGNFPGRFSGRQFSNSRSEMNVSTLELGDSALYLCASSPATGVTEAFFGQGTRLTVV.

The chain combines TRBV7-2 with TRBJ2-1; 11 bases are shared with TRBD2. The germline CDR1 and CDR2 sequences are SGHTA and FQGNSA. The V gene end was trimmed by 5 bases and the J gene end by 3 bases; junction bases not matched to a gene: 3. The CDR3 loop spans 15 amino acids. CDR3 loop: CASSPTSGSYNEQFF. The CDR3 coding sequence is TGTGCCAGCAGCCCTACTAGCGGGAGCTACAATGAGCAGTTCTTC.

This clone came up a few times. The chain is built from TRBV7-8 and TRBJ1-5, with a possible D match to TRBD1 (6 bases). The CDR3 covers 19 residues. Trimming shortened V by 0 bases and J by 3 bases, and 21 bases separated the two germline ends. Germline assignment: CDR1 SGHVS and CDR2 FQNEAQ. CDR3 DNA: TGTGCCAGCAGCTTAGCGCGAGTGGGACAAATCGAATCCAATCAGCCCCAGCATTTT. Its protein product is CASSLARVGQIESNQPQHF.

The chain employs TRBV5-4 and TRBJ1-5; a possible D gene is TRBD1 (5 bases). CDR3 size: 14 residues. CDR1 and CDR2 (germline): SGHNT, YYREEE (reference sequence). Trimming cost V 3 bases and J 3 bases, with 10 bases left between them. The CDR3 bases are TGTGCCAGCAGCTCGGACGGGGCCAATCAGCCCCAGCATTTT. It specifies CASSSDGANQPQHF.

Only a few counts were recorded for this clone. Other DNA sequences within the sample encode an identical CDR3. The chain combines TRBV30 with TRBJ2-7, with D tentatively TRBD2 (7 bases). Between the trimmed V and J ends, which lost 0 bases and 4 bases, there was a span of 10 bases. Germline V gene data show CDR1 as GTSNPN and CDR2 as SVGIG (reference sequence). This CDR3 is 13 amino acids long. The CDR3 DNA sequence: TGTGCCTGGAGTGTACGGGGGGCGTACGAGCAGTACTTC. Its translation is CAWSVRGAYEQYF.

The sample holds a few counts of this clone. V usage is TRBV11-1 and J usage is TRBJ2-5; a weak D match, TRBD1 (6 bases). The V and J ends lost 5 bases and 1 base respectively, with 11 bases between them. The CDR3 loop spans 14 amino acids. CDR1 is SGHAT and CDR2 is FQDESV in the germline V gene (reference sequence). The CDR3 is CASSRQALQETQYF. CDR3 bases: TGTGCCAGCAGCCGACAGGCCCTCCAAGAGACCCAGTACTTC.

This clone was counted between two and nine times. V usage is TRBV12-5 and J usage is TRBJ2-1; 16 bases line up with TRBD2. J was trimmed by 9 bases and V by 4 bases; bases with no gene match: 9. Germline CDR1 reads LGHNT; CDR2 reads FRNRAP. The CDR3 runs 17 residues. The CDR3 nucleotides are TGTGCTAGTGGTTGGACCGGGACTAGCGGGAGGGCCAGTGAGCAGTTCTTC. Protein: CASGWTGTSGRASEQFF.